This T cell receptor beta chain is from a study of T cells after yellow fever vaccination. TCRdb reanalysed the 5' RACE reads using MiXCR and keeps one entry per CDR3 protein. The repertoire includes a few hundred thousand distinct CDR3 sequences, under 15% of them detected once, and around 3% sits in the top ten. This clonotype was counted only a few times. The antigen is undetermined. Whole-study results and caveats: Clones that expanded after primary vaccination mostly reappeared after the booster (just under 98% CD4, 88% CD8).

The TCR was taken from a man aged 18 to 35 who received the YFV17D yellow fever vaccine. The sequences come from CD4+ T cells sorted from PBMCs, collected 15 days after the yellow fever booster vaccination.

DNA of the CDR3: TGTGCCAGCAGCTCGCCAGGGGGCAAAGGACTGTTTTTT. The encoded protein is CASSSPGGKGLFF. V gene TRBV7-2 combines with J gene TRBJ1-4; 8 bases line up with TRBD1. CDR3 length equals 13 residues. V shed 4 bases, J shed 13 bases, and the junction held 8 bases outside the gene matches. Germline values: CDR1 SGHTA, CDR2 FQGNSA.